The following is a T cell receptor (beta chain) sequence with its context. Patients with a history of autoimmune disease or on systemic immunosuppression were excluded. Baseline, cycle 4 day 1, and cycle 7 day 1 were the blood sampling points. Profiled with immunoSEQ multiplex PCR; TCRdb holds only in-frame clones, not every one. The table lists some 75,000 clones, 84% of them singletons. The sample is drawn from a study of OX40 agonist ivuxolimab in advanced cancers. As for the study in general: Among those treated, three patients had partial responses, one with hepatocellular carcinoma and two with cutaneous melanoma.

The TCR comes from an adult with an advanced solid tumor such as melanoma, head and neck, liver or kidney cancer. This specimen consisted of CD4+ or CD8+ T cells sorted from blood, obtained in a trial of the OX40 agonist ivuxolimab.

The CDR3, as DNA: TGTGCCAGCAGTCAAATTGGACAGGGCGAGCAGTTCTTC. The encoded protein is CASSQIGQGEQFF. This chain connects TRBV28 to TRBJ2-1; 8 nucleotides agree with TRBD1. Germline V CDR1 and CDR2: MDHEN, SYDVKM. V trimming: 5 bases; J trimming: 10 bases; junction bases outside the gene matches: 7. This CDR3 region has 13 residues.